The 27 T cell receptor beta chains given below trace back to one sample, sequenced in a study of T cells after yellow fever vaccination. Each CDR3 protein is one row after TCRdb ran MiXCR on the 5' RACE reads. The data show 120,000 or so distinct CDR3 sequences, roughly 15% seen once. The material was CD8+ T cells sorted from PBMCs, obtained 5 days after the yellow fever booster vaccination. The receptors come from a man between 18 and 35 years old who received the YFV17D yellow fever vaccine.

V and J are TRBV12-3 or TRBV12-4 and TRBJ2-1, with D unresolved. The CDR3 has 14 amino acids. V was pared by 5 bases and J by 0 bases, with 8 bases between. CDR3 nucleotide sequence: TGTGCCAGCAGTACCCTGAGCTCCTACAATGAGCAGTTCTTC. Residues: CASSTLSSYNEQFF.

The V and J genes are TRBV4-2 and TRBJ2-4; tentatively, D is TRBD2 (6 bases). The V and J ends lost 0 bases and 7 bases respectively, with 13 bases between them. The CDR3 runs 15 residues. Germline V CDR1 and CDR2: LGHNA, YNFKEQ. The CDR3 reads CASSQDDGGLNIQYF. The DNA of the CDR3 is TGTGCCAGCAGCCAAGATGACGGAGGGTTGAACATTCAGTACTTC.

This clonotype was recorded many times. V usage is TRBV7-9 and J usage is TRBJ2-1, with D perhaps TRBD1 (6 bases). Trimming took 5 bases from V and 0 from J, leaving 20 bases between them. The germline V gene encodes CDR1 SEHNR and CDR2 FQNEAQ (reference sequence). The CDR3 runs 18 residues. This chain's CDR3 is CASSPDWGPYRSYNEQFF. DNA for the CDR3: TGTGCCAGCAGCCCCGATTGGGGGCCGTACCGCTCCTACAATGAGCAGTTCTTC. The whole variable domain, remainder taken from reference TRBV7-9 and TRBJ2-1, is DTGVSQNPRHKITKRGQNVTFRCDPISEHNRLYWYRQTLGQGPEFLTYFQNEAQLEKSRLLSDRFSAERPKGSFSTLEIQRTEQGDSAMYLCASSPDWGPYRSYNEQFFGPGTRLTVL.

The rearrangement links TRBV12-3 or TRBV12-4 to TRBJ2-1; D might be TRBD1 (5 bases). The CDR3 sequence is 12 residues long. V shed 5 bases and J shed 6 bases, with 8 bases lying between them. In nucleotides, the CDR3 is TGTGCCAGCAGTCCCGACAGCAATGAGCAGTTCTTC. Amino acids: CASSPDSNEQFF.

The chain has TRBV5-4 and TRBJ2-1; 9 bases are shared with TRBD1. V lost 7 bases and J lost 0; bases outside the gene matches: 11. The CDR3 totals 17 residues. Germline CDR1 reads SGHNT; CDR2 reads YYREEE (reference sequence). CDR3 DNA: TGTGCCAGCGGCCCCGGGACAGGGCCTCTCTCCTACAATGAGCAGTTCTTC. This codes for CASGPGTGPLSYNEQFF.

The chain is built from TRBV28 and TRBJ2-1; tentative D call: TRBD1 (5 bases). Germline V gene lookup returns CDR1 MDHEN and CDR2 SYDVKM. V was trimmed by 7 bases and J by 0 bases, leaving 16 bases between them. The CDR3 is 16 amino acids. CDR3 loop: CASTTRAYGSYNEQFF. CDR3 DNA sequence: TGTGCCAGCACGACCAGGGCGTACGGCTCCTACAATGAGCAGTTCTTC.

This clonotype occurred many times. J is TRBJ2-7 and V is TRBV5-1; D gene uncertain. Per germline, CDR1 SGHRS and CDR2 YFSETQ. The length of the CDR3 is 13 residues. Between the trimmed V and J ends, which lost 3 bases and 3 bases, there was a span of 10 bases. The CDR3 region has the DNA TGCGCCAGCAGCTCCGACTCCAGCTACGAGCAGTACTTC. Translated, it gives CASSSDSSYEQYF.

The rearrangement links TRBV6-2 or TRBV6-3 to TRBJ1-6, with 9 bases identical to TRBD1. The CDR3 length is 16 residues. The V gene end was trimmed by 5 bases and the J gene end by 6 bases; junction bases not matched to a gene: 8. The germline V gene encodes CDR1 MNHEY and CDR2 SVGEGT. CDR3 nucleotide sequence: TGTGCCAGCAGTAAATTTCCGGGACAGGGTAATTCACCCCTCCACTTT. Translated: CASSKFPGQGNSPLHF.

The chain links TRBV20-1 to TRBJ2-6; 12 nucleotides line up with TRBD1. Germline CDR1 is DFQATT and CDR2 is SNEGSKA (reference sequence). V gave up 2 bases and J gave up 12 bases; unmatched junction bases: 5. The CDR3 sequence is 14 residues long. The CDR3 DNA reads as TGCAGTGCTAGATGGAGGGACAGGGGGCTCGTCCTGACTTTC. Its protein product is CSARWRDRGLVLTF.

Concerning this clonotype: The junction does not match germline at one end; this may be a read error. V usage is TRBV7-8 and J usage is TRBJ2-1, with D unclear. Germline CDR1 reads SGHVS; CDR2 reads FQNEAQ. This CDR3 has 13 amino acids. The CDR3 here is CASSTGPSGEHFF. The DNA of the CDR3 is TGTGCCAGCAGCACCGGGCCCTCGGGTGAGCATTTCTTC.

The chain recombines TRBV10-3 with TRBJ2-1, with 9 positions matching TRBD2. The ends lost 10 bases at V and 0 bases at J; junction bases unmatched: 4. This CDR3 comprises 14 residues. Looked up from germline, CDR1 is ENHRY and CDR2 is SYGVKD. The CDR3 loop reads CARSGGSSYNEQFF. CDR3 nucleotides: TGTGCCAGAAGCGGGGGGAGCTCCTACAATGAGCAGTTCTTC.

CDR3: CASSYAGSSYEQYF. CDR3 DNA: TGTGCCAGCAGTTACGCAGGAAGCTCCTACGAGCAGTACTTC. The gene calls are TRBV6-5 and TRBJ2-7, with unresolved D. Per germline, CDR1 MNHEY and CDR2 SVGAGI. V was trimmed by 2 bases and J by 0 bases, leaving 8 bases between them. This CDR3 comprises 14 residues.

The sample holds many counts of this clonotype. This chain joins TRBV6-6 and TRBJ2-7; 7 bases are a match to TRBD1. With 5 bases clipped from V and 7 bases from J, the junction kept 8 bases outside the gene matches. This CDR3 region has 13 residues. The germline CDR1 and CDR2 sequences are MNHNY and SVGAGI (reference sequence). As DNA, the CDR3 is TGTGCCAGCAGTCACGGGACAGCCTTGGAGCAGTACTTC. Translated: CASSHGTALEQYF.

The rearrangement joins TRBV29-1 to TRBJ2-7; D is possibly TRBD1 (6 bases). CDR3 size: 12 residues. V was trimmed by 3 bases and J by 3 bases, leaving 9 bases between them. Germline values: CDR1 SQVTM, CDR2 ANQGSEA. CDR3 sequence reads: CSVEAGDYEQYF. In DNA form, the CDR3 reads TGCAGCGTTGAGGCAGGGGACTACGAGCAGTACTTC.

CDR3 loop: CASRSQGSTYNEQFF. DNA for the CDR3: TGTGCCAGCAGATCACAGGGGTCCACCTACAATGAGCAGTTCTTC. This rearrangement joins TRBV2 to TRBJ2-1; TRBD1 agrees at 7 bases. This CDR3 has 15 residues. J was trimmed by 2 bases and V by 6 bases; bases with no gene match: 7. In germline, CDR1 is SNHLY, CDR2 FYNNEI.

V usage is TRBV6-2 or TRBV6-3 and J usage is TRBJ1-1; D is unresolved. There are 15 residues in the CDR3. The V and J ends lost 7 bases and 6 bases respectively, with 21 bases between them. Germline V gene lookup returns CDR1 MNHEY and CDR2 SVGEGT. The CDR3 DNA reads TGTGCCAGCACAAACGGGCCCTTATTCCAGGCTGAAGCTTTCTTT. As protein: CASTNGPLFQAEAFF.

This clonotype turned up a few times. V gene TRBV6-6 combines with J gene TRBJ2-7, with 7 nucleotides matching TRBD2. Germline CDR1 is MNHNY and CDR2 is SVGAGI (reference sequence). The CDR3 loop spans 15 amino acids. The V and J ends lost 2 bases and 2 bases, in that order; junction bases with no gene match: 6. CDR3 sequence reads: CASSYLRGSAYEQYV. In nucleotides, the CDR3 is TGTGCCAGCAGTTACCTGCGGGGGTCGGCCTACGAGCAGTACGTC.

This clonotype was seen repeatedly, ten times or more. This chain connects TRBV5-1 to TRBJ2-3; D is unresolved. Germline values: CDR1 SGHRS, CDR2 YFSETQ. This CDR3 region has 12 residues. The V gene lost 4 bases and the J gene lost 0 bases, with 3 bases spanning the gap. The CDR3 loop is CASSHSTDTQYF. DNA for the CDR3: TGCGCCAGCAGCCACAGCACAGATACGCAGTATTTT.

This clonotype was seen ten or more times. This sequence joins TRBV12-3 or TRBV12-4 and TRBJ2-7; D remains ambiguous. Deletions cut 1 base from V and 6 bases from J, with 10 bases between. This CDR3 is 13 amino acids long. The CDR3 DNA reads TGTGCCAGCAGTTTAGATGTCGGCCCCGAGCAGTACTTC. This codes for CASSLDVGPEQYF.

The rearrangement joins TRBV7-6 to TRBJ1-1, with D unclear. CDR1 SGHVS and CDR2 FNYEAQ come from the germline V gene. V lost 4 bases and J lost 1, with 13 bases in between. The CDR3 extends over 15 amino acids. The CDR3 nucleotides read TGTGCCAGCAGCTCCCAACCCCCCGGGAACACTGAAGCTTTCTTT. It specifies CASSSQPPGNTEAFF.

This clonotype was observed a few times. CDR3 in amino acids: CASSYSTGNGELFF. As DNA, the CDR3 is TGTGCCAGCAGTTACTCGACAGGGAACGGGGAGCTGTTTTTT. The rearrangement uses TRBV6-5 and TRBJ2-2; 7 bases align to TRBD1. J was trimmed by 7 bases and V by 0 bases; bases with no gene match: 2. The germline CDR1 and CDR2 sequences are MNHEY and SVGAGI. This CDR3 spans 14 amino acids.

DNA for the CDR3: TGTGCCAGCAGCTTAGCGTCAAGGGACTATGGCTACACCTTC. This sequence encodes CASSLASRDYGYTF. The rearrangement joins TRBV7-9 to TRBJ1-2; D call uncertain. CDR1 is SEHNR and CDR2 is FQNEAQ in the germline V gene (reference sequence). Between the trimmed V and J ends, which lost 0 bases and 3 bases, there was a span of 8 bases. This CDR3 region has 14 residues.

This clonotype was recorded a few times. CDR3 coding DNA: TGTGCCAGCAGCTTAGCCCGGAATGAAAAACTGTTTTTT. It is translated as CASSLARNEKLFF. The V and J genes are TRBV7-8 and TRBJ1-4; D is unresolved. CDR1 is SGHVS, CDR2 FQNEAQ, per germline. The CDR3 sequence is 13 residues long. The V and J ends lost 0 bases and 5 bases respectively, with 4 bases between them.

The genes are TRBV4-1 and TRBJ1-5; D gene unclear. From germline, CDR1 is MGHRA and CDR2 YSYEKL. The CDR3 is 13 residues long. With 4 bases removed from V and 4 bases from J, the gap between germline ends came to 8 bases. The CDR3 loop reads CASSPVLNQPQHF. Written as DNA, the CDR3 is TGCGCCAGCAGCCCTGTTTTAAATCAGCCCCAGCATTTT.

This clonotype was seen a few times. This chain uses TRBV7-8 with TRBJ2-3; 9 nucleotides align to TRBD1. V was clipped by 5 bases and J by 3 bases; unmatched bases: 12. The CDR3 runs to 17 residues. The germline CDR1 and CDR2 sequences are SGHVS and FQNEAQ. The CDR3 sequence: CASSTTDRGFVTDTQYF. As DNA, the CDR3 is TGTGCCAGCAGCACGACGGACAGGGGTTTTGTAACAGATACGCAGTATTTT.

The chain combines TRBV28 with TRBJ2-5; 8 nucleotides match TRBD1. CDR3 length: 14 residues. The germline V gene has CDR1 MDHEN and CDR2 SYDVKM. Trimming cost V 8 bases and J 2 bases; bases outside gene matches: 7. The CDR3 region is CASLDRDKQETQYF. CDR3 sequence (DNA): TGTGCCAGCCTGGACAGGGACAAACAAGAGACCCAGTACTTC.

In DNA, the CDR3 is TGTGCCAGCAGCTCTGAGGCGGGGGGGTTCTACGAGCAGTACTTC. Encoded protein: CASSSEAGGFYEQYF. This rearrangement joins TRBV7-2 to TRBJ2-7; 9 positions match TRBD2. V was pared by 4 bases and J by 3 bases, with 7 bases of the junction left unmatched. Germline-derived CDR1 and CDR2 are SGHTA and FQGNSA. The CDR3 has 15 residues.